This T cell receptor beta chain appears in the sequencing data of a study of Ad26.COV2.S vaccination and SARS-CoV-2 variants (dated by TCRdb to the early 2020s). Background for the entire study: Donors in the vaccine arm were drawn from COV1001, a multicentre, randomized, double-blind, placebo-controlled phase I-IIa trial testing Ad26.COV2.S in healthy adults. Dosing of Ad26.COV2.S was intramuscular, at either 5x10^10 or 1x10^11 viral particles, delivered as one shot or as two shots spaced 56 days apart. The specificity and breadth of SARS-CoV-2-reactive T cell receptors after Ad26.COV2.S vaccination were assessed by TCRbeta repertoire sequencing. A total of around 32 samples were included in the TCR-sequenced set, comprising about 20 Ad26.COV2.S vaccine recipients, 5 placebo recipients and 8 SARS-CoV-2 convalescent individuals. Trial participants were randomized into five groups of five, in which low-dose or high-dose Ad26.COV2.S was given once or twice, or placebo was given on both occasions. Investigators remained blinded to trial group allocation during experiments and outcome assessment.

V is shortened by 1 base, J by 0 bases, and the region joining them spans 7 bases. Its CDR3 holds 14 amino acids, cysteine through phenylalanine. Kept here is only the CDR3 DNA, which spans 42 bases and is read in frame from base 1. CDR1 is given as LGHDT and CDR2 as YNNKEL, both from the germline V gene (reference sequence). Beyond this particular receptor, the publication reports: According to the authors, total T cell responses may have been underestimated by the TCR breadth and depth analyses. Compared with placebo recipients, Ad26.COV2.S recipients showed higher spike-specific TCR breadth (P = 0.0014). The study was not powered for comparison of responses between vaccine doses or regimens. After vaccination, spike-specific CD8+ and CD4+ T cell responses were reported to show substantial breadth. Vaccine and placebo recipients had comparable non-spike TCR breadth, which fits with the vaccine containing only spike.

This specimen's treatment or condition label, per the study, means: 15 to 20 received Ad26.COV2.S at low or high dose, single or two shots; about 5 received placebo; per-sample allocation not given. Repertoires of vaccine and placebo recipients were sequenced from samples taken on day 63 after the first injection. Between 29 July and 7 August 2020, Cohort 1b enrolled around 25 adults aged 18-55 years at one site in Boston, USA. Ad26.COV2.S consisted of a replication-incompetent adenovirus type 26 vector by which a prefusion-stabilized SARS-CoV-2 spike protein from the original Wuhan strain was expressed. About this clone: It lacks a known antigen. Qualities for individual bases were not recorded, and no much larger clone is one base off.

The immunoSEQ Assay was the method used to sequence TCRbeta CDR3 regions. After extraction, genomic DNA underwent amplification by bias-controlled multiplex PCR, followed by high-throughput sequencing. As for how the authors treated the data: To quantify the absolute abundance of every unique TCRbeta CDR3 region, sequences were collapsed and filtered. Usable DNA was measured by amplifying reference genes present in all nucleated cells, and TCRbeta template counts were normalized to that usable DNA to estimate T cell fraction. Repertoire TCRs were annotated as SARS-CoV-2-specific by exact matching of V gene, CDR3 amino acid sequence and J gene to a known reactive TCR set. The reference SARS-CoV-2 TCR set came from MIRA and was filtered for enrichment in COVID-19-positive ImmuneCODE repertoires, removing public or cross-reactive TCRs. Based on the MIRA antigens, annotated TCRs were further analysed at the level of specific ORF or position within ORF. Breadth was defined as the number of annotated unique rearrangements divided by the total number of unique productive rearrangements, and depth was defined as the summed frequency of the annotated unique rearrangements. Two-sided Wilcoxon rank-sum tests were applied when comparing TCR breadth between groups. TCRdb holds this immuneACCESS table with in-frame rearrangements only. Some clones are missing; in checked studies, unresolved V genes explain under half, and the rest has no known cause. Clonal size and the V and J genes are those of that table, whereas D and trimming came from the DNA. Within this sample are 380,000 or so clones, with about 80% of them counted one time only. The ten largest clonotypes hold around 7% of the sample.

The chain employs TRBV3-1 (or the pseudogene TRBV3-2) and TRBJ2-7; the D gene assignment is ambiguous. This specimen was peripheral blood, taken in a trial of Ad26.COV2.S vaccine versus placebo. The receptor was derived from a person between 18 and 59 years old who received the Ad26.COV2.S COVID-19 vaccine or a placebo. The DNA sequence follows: TGTGCCAGCAGCCAAGTTTCGATCTCCTACGAGCAGTACTTC. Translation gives CASSQVSISYEQYF.